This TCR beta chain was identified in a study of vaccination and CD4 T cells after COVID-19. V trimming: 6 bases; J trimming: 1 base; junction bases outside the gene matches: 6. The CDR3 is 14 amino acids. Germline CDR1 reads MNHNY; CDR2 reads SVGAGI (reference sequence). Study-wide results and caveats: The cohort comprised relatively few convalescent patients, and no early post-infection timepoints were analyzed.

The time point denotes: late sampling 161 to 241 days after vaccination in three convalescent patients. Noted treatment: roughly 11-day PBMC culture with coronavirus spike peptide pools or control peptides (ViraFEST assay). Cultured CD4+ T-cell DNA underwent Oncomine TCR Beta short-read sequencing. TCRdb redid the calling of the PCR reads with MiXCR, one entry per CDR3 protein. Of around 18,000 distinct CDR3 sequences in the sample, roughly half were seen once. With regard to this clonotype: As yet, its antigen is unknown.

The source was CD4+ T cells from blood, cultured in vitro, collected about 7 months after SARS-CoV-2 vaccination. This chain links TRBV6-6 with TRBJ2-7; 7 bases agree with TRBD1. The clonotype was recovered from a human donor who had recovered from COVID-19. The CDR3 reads CASSPGQWSYEQYF. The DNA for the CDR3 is TGTGCCAGCAGCCCGGGACAGTGGTCCTACGAGCAGTACTTC.